This T cell receptor beta chain was observed in a study of blood T cell repertoires in COVID-19. Study context: The study drew acute and convalescent COVID-19 samples from the United States, Italy and Spain. PBMCs, B-cell-depleted T cells, or T cells provided the cDNA or gDNA that made up the material.

The V end lost 8 bases, the J end lost 6 bases, and 13 bases lay between the germline ends. This CDR3 has 13 amino acids. Looked up from germline, CDR1 is MDHEN and CDR2 is SYDVKM. Study processing details: The assay estimated nucleated cells by amplifying reference gene primers. Data came from immunoSEQ multiplex PCR; TCRdb stores just in-frame clones and leaves some out. That table supplies the V and J calls and clone size; D and trimming were determined from the DNA. The sample contains some 150,000 clones, about 85% of which appear only once. The material sequenced was peripheral blood. The chain uses TRBV28 and TRBJ1-4; D might be TRBD1 (5 bases). The clonotype originates from a human donor with acute or convalescent COVID-19. The donor label of this sample is uncertain. CDR3 protein: CASGRGRDEKLFF. The CDR3 DNA sequence: TGTGCCAGCGGGAGGGGTCGAGATGAAAAACTGTTTTTT.